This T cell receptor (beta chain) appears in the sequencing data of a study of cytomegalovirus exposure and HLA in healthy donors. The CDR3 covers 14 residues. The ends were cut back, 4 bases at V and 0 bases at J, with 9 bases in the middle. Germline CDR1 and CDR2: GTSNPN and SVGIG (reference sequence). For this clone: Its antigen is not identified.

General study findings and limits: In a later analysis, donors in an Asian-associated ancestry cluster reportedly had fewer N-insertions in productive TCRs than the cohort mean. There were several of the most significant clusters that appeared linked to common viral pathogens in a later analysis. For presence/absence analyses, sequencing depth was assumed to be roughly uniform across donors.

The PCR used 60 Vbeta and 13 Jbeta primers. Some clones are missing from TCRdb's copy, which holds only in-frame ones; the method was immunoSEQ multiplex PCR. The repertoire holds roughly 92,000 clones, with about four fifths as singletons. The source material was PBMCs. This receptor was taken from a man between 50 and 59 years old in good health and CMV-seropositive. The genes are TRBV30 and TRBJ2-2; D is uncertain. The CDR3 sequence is CAWNKLTNTGELFF. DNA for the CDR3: TGTGCCTGGAACAAGTTGACGAACACCGGGGAGCTGTTTTTT.